This record looks at one TCR beta chain sequence and its context. Its antigen is unidentified. The data were obtained in a study of T cells in localized non-small cell lung cancer. Study findings and constraints: The study detected a median roughly 61 of the top 100 tumor clones in adjacent lung. Overall survival was longer when the density of T cells in the blood was higher. Clonality of T cells reached its maximum in uninvolved adjacent lung, surpassing tumor.

Sequencing was performed with immunoSEQ multiplex PCR; in TCRdb, only in-frame clones are kept and a portion is missing. Among just over 70,000 clones listed, about 86% were seen once. Per the germline V gene, CDR1 is SGHKS and CDR2 is YYEKEE (reference sequence). The V and J ends lost 2 bases and 3 bases, in that order; junction bases with no gene match: 11. This CDR3 is built from 17 residues. This sample comprised peripheral blood, obtained before any cancer treatment. The rearrangement uses TRBV5-5 and TRBJ2-3, with 8 positions matching TRBD1. This receptor was identified in a male donor older than 55 with stage III squamous cell lung carcinoma. The CDR3 nucleotides are TGTGCCAGCAGCTTATTACAAAGGACAGGGACAACAGATACGCAGTATTTT. Translating gives CASSLLQRTGTTDTQYF.